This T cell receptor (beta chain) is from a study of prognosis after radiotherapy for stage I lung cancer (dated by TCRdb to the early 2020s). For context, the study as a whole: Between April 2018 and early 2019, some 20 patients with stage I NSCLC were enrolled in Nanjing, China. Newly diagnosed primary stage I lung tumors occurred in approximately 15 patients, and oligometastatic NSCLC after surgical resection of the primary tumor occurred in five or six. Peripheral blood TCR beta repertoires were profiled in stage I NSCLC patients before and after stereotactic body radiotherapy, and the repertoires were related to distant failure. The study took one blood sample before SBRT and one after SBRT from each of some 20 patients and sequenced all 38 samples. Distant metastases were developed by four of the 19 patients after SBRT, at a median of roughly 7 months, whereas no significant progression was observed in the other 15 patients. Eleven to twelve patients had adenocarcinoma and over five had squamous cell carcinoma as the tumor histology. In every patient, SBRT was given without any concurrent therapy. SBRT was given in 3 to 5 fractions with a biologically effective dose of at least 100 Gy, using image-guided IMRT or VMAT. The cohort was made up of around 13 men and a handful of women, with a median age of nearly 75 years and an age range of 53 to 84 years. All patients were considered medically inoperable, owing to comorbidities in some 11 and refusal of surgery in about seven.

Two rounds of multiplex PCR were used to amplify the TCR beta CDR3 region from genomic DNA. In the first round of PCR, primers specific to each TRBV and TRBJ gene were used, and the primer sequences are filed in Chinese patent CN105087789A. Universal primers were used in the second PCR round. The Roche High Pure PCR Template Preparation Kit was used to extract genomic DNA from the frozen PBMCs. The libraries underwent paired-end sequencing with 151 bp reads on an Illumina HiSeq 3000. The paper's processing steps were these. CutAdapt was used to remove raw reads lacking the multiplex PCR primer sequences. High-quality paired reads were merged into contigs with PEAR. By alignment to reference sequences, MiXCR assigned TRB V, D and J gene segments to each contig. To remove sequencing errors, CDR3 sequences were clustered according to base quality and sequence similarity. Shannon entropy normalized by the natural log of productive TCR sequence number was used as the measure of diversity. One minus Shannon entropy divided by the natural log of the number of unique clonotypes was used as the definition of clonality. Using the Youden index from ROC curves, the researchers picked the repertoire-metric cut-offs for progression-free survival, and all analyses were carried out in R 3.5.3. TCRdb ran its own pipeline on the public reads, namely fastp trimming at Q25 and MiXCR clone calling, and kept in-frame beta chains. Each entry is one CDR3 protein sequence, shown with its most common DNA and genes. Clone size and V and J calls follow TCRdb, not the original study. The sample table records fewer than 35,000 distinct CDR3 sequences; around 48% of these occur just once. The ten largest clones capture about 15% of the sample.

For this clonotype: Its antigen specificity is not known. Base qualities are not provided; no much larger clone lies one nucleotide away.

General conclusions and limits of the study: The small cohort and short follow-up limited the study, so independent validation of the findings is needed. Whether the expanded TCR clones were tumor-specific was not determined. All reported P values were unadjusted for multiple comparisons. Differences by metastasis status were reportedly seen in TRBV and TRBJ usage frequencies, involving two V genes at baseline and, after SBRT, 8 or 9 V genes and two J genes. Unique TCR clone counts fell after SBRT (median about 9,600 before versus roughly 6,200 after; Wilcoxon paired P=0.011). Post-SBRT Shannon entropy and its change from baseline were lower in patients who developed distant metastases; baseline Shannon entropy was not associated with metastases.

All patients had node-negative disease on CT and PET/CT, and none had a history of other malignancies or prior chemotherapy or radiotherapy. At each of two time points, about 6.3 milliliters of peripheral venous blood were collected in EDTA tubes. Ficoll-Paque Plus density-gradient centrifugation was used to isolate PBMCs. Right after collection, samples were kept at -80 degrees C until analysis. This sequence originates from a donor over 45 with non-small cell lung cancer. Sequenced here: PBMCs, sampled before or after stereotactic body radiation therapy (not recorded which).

At the DNA level, the sequence is TGTGCCAGCCCCCGAAGCACAACCTACTCTGGAAACACCATATATTTT. The translation is CASPRSTTYSGNTIYF. The rearranged segments are TRBV6-2 or TRBV6-3 and TRBJ1-3, with an unclear D gene assignment. CDR1 MNHEY and CDR2 SVGEGT are derived from the germline V gene. The CDR3 measures 16 amino acids from cysteine to phenylalanine. Only the CDR3 DNA stays, 48 bases, in frame from base 1. The V and J ends are trimmed by 8 bases and 0 bases, leaving 17 bases between them.